Sequencing of this T cell receptor beta chain was carried out in a study of early T cells in non-severe SARS-CoV-2 infection. The study's findings and limits: The VDJdb matching leaned toward anti-spike CD8 responses and overlooked private and CD4 specificities.

This CDR3 spans 15 amino acids. The V end was cut by 6 bases, the J end by 2 bases, with 14 bases between. CDR1 is SEHNR and CDR2 is FQNEAQ in the germline V gene (reference sequence). Attachment of unique molecular identifiers to individual cDNA molecules was performed. TCRdb reanalysed the 5' RACE reads using MiXCR and keeps one entry per CDR3 protein. The sample carries 70,000 to 85,000 distinct CDR3 sequences, around 5% recorded once. This clonotype was found many times. The antigen remains unidentified. This chain uses TRBV7-9 with TRBJ1-3; the D gene is possibly TRBD1 (5 bases). The sample in question was whole blood, obtained at baseline. The clonotype comes from an adult who was a healthcare worker with PCR-confirmed SARS-CoV-2 infection or an uninfected control (not recorded which). The CDR3 nucleotides are TGTGCCAGCAGACCGGGACCTATTACTGGAAACACCATATATTTT. It translates to CASRPGPITGNTIYF.